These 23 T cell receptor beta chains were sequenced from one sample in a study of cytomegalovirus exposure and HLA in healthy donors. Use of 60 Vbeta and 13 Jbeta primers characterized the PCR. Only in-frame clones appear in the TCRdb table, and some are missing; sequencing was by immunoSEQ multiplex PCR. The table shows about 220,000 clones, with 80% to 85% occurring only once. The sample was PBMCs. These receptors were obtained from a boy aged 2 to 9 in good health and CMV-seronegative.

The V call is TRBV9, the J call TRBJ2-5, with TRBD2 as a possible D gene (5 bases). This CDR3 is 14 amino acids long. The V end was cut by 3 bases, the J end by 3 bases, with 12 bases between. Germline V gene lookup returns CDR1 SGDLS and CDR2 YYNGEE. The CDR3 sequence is CASSAGLREETQYF. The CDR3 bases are TGTGCCAGCAGCGCAGGACTGCGGGAAGAGACCCAGTACTTC.

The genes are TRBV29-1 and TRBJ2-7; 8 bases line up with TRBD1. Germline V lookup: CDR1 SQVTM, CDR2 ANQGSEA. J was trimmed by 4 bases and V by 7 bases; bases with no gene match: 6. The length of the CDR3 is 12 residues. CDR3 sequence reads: CSGGQGEYEQYF. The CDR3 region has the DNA TGCAGCGGCGGACAGGGAGAGTACGAGCAGTACTTC.

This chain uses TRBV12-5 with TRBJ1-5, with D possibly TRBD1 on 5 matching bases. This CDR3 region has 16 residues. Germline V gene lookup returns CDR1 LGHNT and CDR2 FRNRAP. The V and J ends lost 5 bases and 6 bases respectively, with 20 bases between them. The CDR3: CASGEIPLGARQPQHF. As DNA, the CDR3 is TGTGCTAGTGGTGAAATACCTCTAGGGGCTCGTCAGCCCCAGCATTTT.

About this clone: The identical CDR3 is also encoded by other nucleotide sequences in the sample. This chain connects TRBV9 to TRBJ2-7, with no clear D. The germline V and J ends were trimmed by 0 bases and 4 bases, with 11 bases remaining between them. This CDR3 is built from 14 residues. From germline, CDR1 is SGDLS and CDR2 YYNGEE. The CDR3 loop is CASSVGGRGYEQYF. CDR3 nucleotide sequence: TGTGCCAGCAGCGTAGGCGGCAGAGGATACGAGCAGTACTTC. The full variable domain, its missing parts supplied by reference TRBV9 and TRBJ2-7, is DSGVTQTPKHLITATGQRVTLRCSPRSGDLSVYWYQQSLDQGLQFLIQYYNGEERAKGNILERFSAQQFPDLHSELNLSSLELGDSALYFCASSVGGRGYEQYFGPGTRLTVT.

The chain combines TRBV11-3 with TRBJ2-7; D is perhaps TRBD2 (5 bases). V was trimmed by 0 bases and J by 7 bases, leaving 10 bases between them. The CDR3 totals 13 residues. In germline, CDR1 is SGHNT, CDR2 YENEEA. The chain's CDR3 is CASSLEVGREQYF. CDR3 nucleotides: TGTGCCAGCAGCTTAGAGGTGGGGAGAGAGCAGTACTTC.

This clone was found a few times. The chain's CDR3 is CASSTGGPYEQYF. The CDR3 coding sequence is TGCGCCAGCAGCACCGGAGGCCCCTACGAGCAGTACTTC. The J gene is TRBJ2-7, the V gene TRBV4-1, with D possibly being TRBD2 (5 bases). The germline gives CDR1 MGHRA, CDR2 YSYEKL. The germline V and J ends were trimmed by 5 bases and 2 bases, with 10 bases remaining between them. The CDR3 is 13 amino acids.

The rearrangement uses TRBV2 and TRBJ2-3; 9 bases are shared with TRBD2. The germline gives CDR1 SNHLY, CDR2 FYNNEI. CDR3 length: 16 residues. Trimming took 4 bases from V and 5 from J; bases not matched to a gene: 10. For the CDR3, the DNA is TGTGCCAGCAGTGTTTTAGCAGCGGGGGGAATAGATACGCAGTATTTT. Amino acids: CASSVLAAGGIDTQYF.

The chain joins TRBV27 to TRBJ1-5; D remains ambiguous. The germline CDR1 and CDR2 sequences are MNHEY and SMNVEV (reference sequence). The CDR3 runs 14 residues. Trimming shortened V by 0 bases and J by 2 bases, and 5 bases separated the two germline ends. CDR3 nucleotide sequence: TGTGCCAGCAGTTTATCTCAGGGCAATCAGCCCCAGCATTTT. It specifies CASSLSQGNQPQHF.

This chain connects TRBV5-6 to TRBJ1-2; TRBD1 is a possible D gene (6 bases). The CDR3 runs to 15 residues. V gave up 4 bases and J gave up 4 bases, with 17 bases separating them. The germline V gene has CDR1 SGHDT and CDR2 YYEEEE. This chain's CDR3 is CASSPDRQDLYGYTF. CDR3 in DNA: TGTGCCAGCAGCCCGGACAGACAAGACCTCTATGGCTACACCTTC.

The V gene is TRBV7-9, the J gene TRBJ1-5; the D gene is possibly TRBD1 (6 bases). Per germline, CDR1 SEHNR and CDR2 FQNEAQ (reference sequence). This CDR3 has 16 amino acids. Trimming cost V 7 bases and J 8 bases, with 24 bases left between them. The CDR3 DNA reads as TGTGCCAGCACCATGGACCAGGAACCAAAGGGGGAGCCCCAGCATTTT. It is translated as CASTMDQEPKGEPQHF.

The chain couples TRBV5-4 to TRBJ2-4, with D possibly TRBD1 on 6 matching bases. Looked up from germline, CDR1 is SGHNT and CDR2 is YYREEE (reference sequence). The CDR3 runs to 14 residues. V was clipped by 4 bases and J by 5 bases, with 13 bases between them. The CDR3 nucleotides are TGTGCCAGCAGCCCGAGGGGGTCCGAAAACATTCAGTACTTC. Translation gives CASSPRGSENIQYF.

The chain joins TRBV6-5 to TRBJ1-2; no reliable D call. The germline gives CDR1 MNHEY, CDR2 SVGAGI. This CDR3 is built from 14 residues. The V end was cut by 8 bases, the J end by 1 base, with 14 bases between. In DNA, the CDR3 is TGTGCCAGCTCCCCCGTGGGCCTTAACTATGGCTACACCTTC. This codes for CASSPVGLNYGYTF.

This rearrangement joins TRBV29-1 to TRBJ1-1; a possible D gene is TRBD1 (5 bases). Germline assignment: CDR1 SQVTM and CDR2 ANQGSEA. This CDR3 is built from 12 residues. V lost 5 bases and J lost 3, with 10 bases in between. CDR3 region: CSVPTEYTEAFF. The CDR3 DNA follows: TGCAGCGTTCCGACAGAATACACTGAAGCTTTCTTT.

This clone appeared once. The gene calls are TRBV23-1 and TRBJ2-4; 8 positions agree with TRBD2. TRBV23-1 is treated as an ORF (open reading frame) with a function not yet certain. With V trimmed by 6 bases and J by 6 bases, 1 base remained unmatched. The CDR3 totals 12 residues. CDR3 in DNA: TGCGCCAGCAGCGGACTAGCAAACATTCAGTACTTC. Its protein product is CASSGLANIQYF.

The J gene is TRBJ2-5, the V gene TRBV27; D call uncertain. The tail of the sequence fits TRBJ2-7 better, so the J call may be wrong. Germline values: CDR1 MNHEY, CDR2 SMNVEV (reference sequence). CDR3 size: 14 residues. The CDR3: CASSLGSGTYEQYF. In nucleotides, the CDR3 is TGTGCCAGCAGTTTAGGGTCGGGTACCTACGAGCAGTACTTC.

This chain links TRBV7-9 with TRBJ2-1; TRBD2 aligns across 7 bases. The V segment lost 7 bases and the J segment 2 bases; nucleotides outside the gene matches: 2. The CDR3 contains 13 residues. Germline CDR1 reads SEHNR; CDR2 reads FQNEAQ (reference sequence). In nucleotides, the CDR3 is TGTGCCAGCATGGCGGGGGCCTACAATGAGCAGTTCTTC. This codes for CASMAGAYNEQFF.

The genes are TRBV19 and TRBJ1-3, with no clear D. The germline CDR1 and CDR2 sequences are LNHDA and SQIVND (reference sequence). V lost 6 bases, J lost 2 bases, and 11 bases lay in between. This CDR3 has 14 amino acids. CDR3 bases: TGTGCCAGTAGGCGAAGCGGGGCTGGAAACACCATATATTTT. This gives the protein CASRRSGAGNTIYF.

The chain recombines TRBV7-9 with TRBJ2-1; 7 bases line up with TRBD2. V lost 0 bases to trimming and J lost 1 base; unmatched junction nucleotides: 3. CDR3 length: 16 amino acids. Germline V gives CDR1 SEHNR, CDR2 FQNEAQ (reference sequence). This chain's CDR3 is CASSLATGGSYNEQFF. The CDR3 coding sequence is TGTGCCAGCAGCTTAGCCACCGGGGGGTCCTACAATGAGCAGTTCTTC.

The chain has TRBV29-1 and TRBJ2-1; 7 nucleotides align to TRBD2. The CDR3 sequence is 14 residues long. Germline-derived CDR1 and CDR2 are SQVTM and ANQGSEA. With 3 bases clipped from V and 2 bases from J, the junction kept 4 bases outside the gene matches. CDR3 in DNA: TGCAGCGTTGAGGGTCGGGGGGCCTACAATGAGCAGTTCTTC. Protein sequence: CSVEGRGAYNEQFF.

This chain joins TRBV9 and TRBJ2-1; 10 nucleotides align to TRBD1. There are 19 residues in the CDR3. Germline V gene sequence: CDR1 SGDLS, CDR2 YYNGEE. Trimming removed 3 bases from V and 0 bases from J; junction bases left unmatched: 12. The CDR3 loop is CASSARTGGTSGSYNEQFF. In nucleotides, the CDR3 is TGTGCCAGCAGCGCCCGGACAGGGGGTACCTCGGGCTCCTACAATGAGCAGTTCTTC.

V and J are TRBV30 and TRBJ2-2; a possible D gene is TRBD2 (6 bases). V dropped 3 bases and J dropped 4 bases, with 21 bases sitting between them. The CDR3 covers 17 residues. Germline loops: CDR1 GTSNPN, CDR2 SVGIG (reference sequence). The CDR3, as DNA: TGTGCCTGGAGGTTTTGGGGGGTGGGGCTCCCCACCGGGGAGCTGTTTTTT. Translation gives CAWRFWGVGLPTGELFF.

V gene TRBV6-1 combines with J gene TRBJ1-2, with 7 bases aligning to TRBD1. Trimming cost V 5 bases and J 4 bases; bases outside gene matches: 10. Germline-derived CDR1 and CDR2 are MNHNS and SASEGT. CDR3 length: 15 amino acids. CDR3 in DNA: TGTGCCAGCAGTACACAACACCAGGGGGGCTATGGCTACACCTTC. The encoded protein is CASSTQHQGGYGYTF.

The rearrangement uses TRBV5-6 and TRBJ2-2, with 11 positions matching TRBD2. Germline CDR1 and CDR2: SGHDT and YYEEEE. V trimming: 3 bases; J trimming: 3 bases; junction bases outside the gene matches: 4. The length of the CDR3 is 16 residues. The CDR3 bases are TGTGCCAGCAGCTGGGGGACTAGCGGCTACACCGGGGAGCTGTTTTTT. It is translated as CASSWGTSGYTGELFF.